These 5 T cell receptor beta chains came from one sample sequenced in a study of identical twins. TCRdb reanalysed the 5' RACE reads using MiXCR and keeps one entry per CDR3 protein. This table has around 490,000 distinct CDR3 sequences, 13% to 15% appearing once. Another study also made use of these data, one on yellow fever vaccine responses in identical twins.

The sequenced material came from CD4+ T cells sorted from blood. Source of these receptors: a young woman in good health.

The chain has TRBV7-2 and TRBJ2-7; 10 bases map to TRBD1. Per the germline V gene, CDR1 is SGHTA and CDR2 is FQGNSA. With V trimmed by 1 base and J by 1 base, 4 bases remained unmatched. This CDR3 region has 16 residues. CDR3 coding DNA: TGTGCCAGCAGCTTAGTATCGGGACAGGGGTCCTACGAGCAGTACTTC. This gives the protein CASSLVSGQGSYEQYF.

This clonotype occurred a few times. The genes are TRBV7-9 and TRBJ2-3, with unresolved D. Trimming removed 0 bases at V and 6 bases at J, with 10 bases between. Per germline, CDR1 SEHNR and CDR2 FQNEAQ (reference sequence). This CDR3 has 14 amino acids. The CDR3 loop reads CASSLASTRDTQYF. The CDR3 DNA reads TGTGCCAGCAGCTTAGCGAGCACACGGGATACGCAGTATTTT.

The chain carries TRBV4-3 and TRBJ1-2; D remains ambiguous. Germline CDR1 LGHNA, CDR2 YSLEER. There are 14 residues in the CDR3. V was pared by 1 base and J by 4 bases, with 10 bases between. For the CDR3, the DNA is TGCGCCAGCAGCCAAGGCGTAGGCGGCTATGGCTACACCTTC. Protein: CASSQGVGGYGYTF.

The chain links TRBV19 to TRBJ2-4, with no clear D. Between the trimmed V and J ends, which lost 3 bases and 5 bases, there was a span of 8 bases. The CDR3 spans 13 residues. Germline CDR1 LNHDA, CDR2 SQIVND (reference sequence). CDR3 loop: CASSIWTQNIQYF. CDR3 bases: TGTGCCAGTAGTATCTGGACCCAAAACATTCAGTACTTC.

This rearrangement joins TRBV5-1 to TRBJ2-7, with TRBD2 matching over 10 bases. The V gene end was trimmed by 4 bases and the J gene end by 2 bases; junction bases not matched to a gene: 15. This CDR3 comprises 18 residues. CDR1 and CDR2 (germline): SGHRS, YFSETQ. The DNA of the CDR3 is TGCGCCAGCAGCCCGCGGCAGCGGGAGGGCCGGTCAACCTACGAGCAGTACTTC. Protein sequence: CASSPRQREGRSTYEQYF.